This T cell receptor (beta chain) was sequenced during a study of blood T cell repertoires in COVID-19. About the study: From T cells, B-cell-depleted T cells, or PBMCs came the material, which was cDNA or gDNA.

Followed over time, Seattle patients had been enrolled while infection was active. Clones were sequenced by immunoSEQ multiplex PCR, and TCRdb holds only the in-frame ones, with some missing. In the table there are 150,000 to 200,000 clones, approximately 93% of which are singletons. V was clipped by 5 bases and J by 5 bases, with 15 bases between them. The CDR3 totals 14 residues. Germline CDR1 is LNHDA and CDR2 is SQIVND (reference sequence). This TCR was recovered from a woman aged 55-69 years with COVID-19, enrolled during active disease. Sequences were obtained from peripheral blood. The chain employs TRBV19 and TRBJ1-1; D is possibly TRBD1 (5 bases). CDR3: CASSPRGRETEAFF. CDR3 nucleotides: TGTGCCAGTAGTCCCCGGGGCCGGGAGACTGAAGCTTTCTTT.